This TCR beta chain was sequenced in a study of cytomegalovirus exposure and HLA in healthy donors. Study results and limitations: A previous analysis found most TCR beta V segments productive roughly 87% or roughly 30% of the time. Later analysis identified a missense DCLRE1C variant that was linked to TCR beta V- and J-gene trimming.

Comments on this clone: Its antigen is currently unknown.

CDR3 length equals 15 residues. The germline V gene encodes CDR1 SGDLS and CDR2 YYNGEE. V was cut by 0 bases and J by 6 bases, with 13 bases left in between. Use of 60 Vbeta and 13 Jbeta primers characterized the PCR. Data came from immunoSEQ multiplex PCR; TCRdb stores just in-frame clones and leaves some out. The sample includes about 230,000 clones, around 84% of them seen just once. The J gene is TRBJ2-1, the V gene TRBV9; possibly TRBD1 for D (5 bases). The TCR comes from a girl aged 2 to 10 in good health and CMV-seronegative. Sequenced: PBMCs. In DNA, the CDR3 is TGTGCCAGCAGCGTAGAACAGGCCACCCTCAATGAGCAGTTCTTC. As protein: CASSVEQATLNEQFF.